One sample yielded the 22 T cell receptor beta chains listed below, sequenced in a study of cytomegalovirus exposure and HLA in healthy donors. Amplification used 60 Vbeta primers and 13 Jbeta primers. The assay was immunoSEQ multiplex PCR, and TCRdb's table has in-frame clones only and misses some. This repertoire shows 200,000 to 300,000 clones, roughly 86% found once; its top ten account for 2% to 2.5%. The sample was PBMCs. The receptors were gathered from a middle-aged woman in good health and CMV-seropositive.

This clone was seen just once. V gene TRBV2 combines with J gene TRBJ2-3, with 14 positions matching TRBD2. CDR3 length equals 17 residues. Germline loops: CDR1 SNHLY, CDR2 FYNNEI. J lost 2 bases, V lost 4 bases, and 5 bases had no gene match. The CDR3 reads CASSAGTSGSPTDTQYF. CDR3 in DNA: TGTGCCAGCAGTGCCGGGACTAGCGGGAGCCCCACAGATACGCAGTATTTT.

The chain uses TRBV5-1 and TRBJ2-7, with 8 bases fitting TRBD2. V was pared by 3 bases and J by 5 bases, with 7 bases of the junction left unmatched. The CDR3 has 14 residues. Germline CDR1 and CDR2: SGHRS and YFSETQ. CDR3 region: CASSSGTRSHEQYF. CDR3 bases: TGCGCCAGCAGCTCCGGGACTAGGAGCCACGAGCAGTACTTC.

The chain employs TRBV4-2 and TRBJ2-2; D is perhaps TRBD1 (7 bases). Germline V gene data show CDR1 as LGHNA and CDR2 as YNFKEQ. Trimming cost V 1 base and J 7 bases, with 16 bases left between them. This CDR3 contains 16 residues. The CDR3: CASSQGLQGRNGELFF. CDR3 DNA sequence: TGTGCCAGCAGCCAAGGCTTACAGGGGAGGAACGGGGAGCTGTTTTTT.

V usage is TRBV4-1 and J usage is TRBJ2-1; 13 bases map to TRBD2. CDR3 length: 18 residues. The V segment lost 0 bases and the J segment 9 bases; nucleotides outside the gene matches: 11. In germline, CDR1 is MGHRA, CDR2 YSYEKL. DNA of the CDR3: TGCGCCAGCAGCCAAGACCTCTTCGGACTAGCGGGAGCAAGTGAGCAGTTCTTC. Translated: CASSQDLFGLAGASEQFF.

The chain has TRBV5-1 and TRBJ1-4, with 7 bases lining up with TRBD1. This CDR3 has 15 residues. Germline trimming cut 5 bases from V and 3 bases from J; bases unmatched to any gene: 7. CDR1 is SGHRS and CDR2 is YFSETQ in the germline V gene. The CDR3 spells CASSEQGQSNEKLFF. In DNA form, the CDR3 reads TGCGCCAGCAGTGAACAGGGGCAGTCTAATGAAAAACTGTTTTTT.

This clone was observed once. V and J are TRBV28 and TRBJ2-7, with TRBD2 matching 11 bases. V gave up 2 bases and J gave up 5 bases; unmatched junction bases: 8. Germline CDR1 MDHEN, CDR2 SYDVKM. The CDR3 has 16 residues. The CDR3 reads CASSLTSGSRNHEQYF. The CDR3 nucleotides read TGTGCCAGCAGTTTAACTAGCGGGAGTCGTAACCACGAGCAGTACTTC. The variable domain in full, with the rest retrieved from reference TRBV28 and TRBJ2-7, is DVKVTQSSRYLVKRTGEKVFLECVQDMDHENMFWYRQDPGLGLRLIYFSYDVKMKEKGDIPEGYSVSREKKERFSLILESASTNQTSMYLCASSLTSGSRNHEQYFGPGTRLTVT.

The rearrangement links TRBV5-6 to TRBJ2-2; D not certain. The V end was cut by 3 bases, the J end by 8 bases, with 8 bases between. The CDR3 has 12 amino acids. Per the germline V gene, CDR1 is SGHDT and CDR2 is YYEEEE. The CDR3 loop reads CASSSLNGELFF. The CDR3 region has the DNA TGTGCCAGCAGCTCCCTAAATGGGGAGCTGTTTTTT.

This clone showed up just once. The chain is built from TRBV6-1 and TRBJ2-7; no firm D call. CDR3 length: 15 amino acids. Trimming removed 2 bases at V and 4 bases at J, with 15 bases between. Germline V CDR1 and CDR2: MNHNS, SASEGT. CDR3 nucleotide sequence: TGTGCCAGCAGTGAACGGTCATCCTCTCTTTACGAGCAGTACTTC. It specifies CASSERSSSLYEQYF.

The chain is built from TRBV2 and TRBJ2-2, with 8 bases that match TRBD1. Germline lookup yields CDR1 SNHLY and CDR2 FYNNEI. This CDR3 has 15 amino acids. J gave up 2 bases and V 7 bases, and 6 bases lay outside the gene matches. The CDR3 coding sequence is TGTGCCAGCACCAGGACAGGGCTTAACACCGGGGAGCTGTTTTTT. Translated, it gives CASTRTGLNTGELFF.

The V gene is TRBV6-4, the J gene TRBJ2-2; possibly TRBD1 for D (5 bases). Trimming left V 5 bases short and J 6 bases short, with 16 bases between. The germline V gene has CDR1 MRHNA and CDR2 SNTAGT. CDR3 length equals 15 residues. The CDR3 reads CASSPAQGESGELFF. The CDR3 nucleotides read TGTGCCAGCAGTCCCGCCCAGGGCGAATCCGGGGAGCTGTTTTTT.

This sequence joins TRBV27 and TRBJ2-7, with 9 bases fitting TRBD2. This CDR3 has 16 residues. The germline gives CDR1 MNHEY, CDR2 SMNVEV (reference sequence). Trimming at V came to 8 bases and at J to 5 bases, leaving 16 bases not matched to a gene. The CDR3 spells CASCTNSGSALHEQYF. The CDR3 bases are TGTGCCAGCTGTACTAATAGCGGGAGCGCTCTGCACGAGCAGTACTTC.

The V call is TRBV6-6, the J call TRBJ2-1, with 9 positions matching TRBD2. The CDR3 spans 14 residues. J was trimmed by 7 bases and V by 3 bases; bases with no gene match: 4. Germline CDR1 is MNHNY and CDR2 is SVGAGI (reference sequence). The CDR3 bases are TGTGCCAGCAGTTATGGGCTAGCGGGGAATGAGCAGTTCTTC. It specifies CASSYGLAGNEQFF.

V gene TRBV7-8 combines with J gene TRBJ1-6; D remains ambiguous. Germline CDR1 reads SGHVS; CDR2 reads FQNEAQ. The CDR3 consists of 15 residues. Trimming cost V 2 bases and J 7 bases, with 12 bases left between them. The chain's CDR3 is CASSLTGNPNSPLHF. CDR3 bases: TGTGCCAGCAGCTTAACGGGAAACCCCAATTCACCCCTCCACTTT.

The rearrangement links TRBV19 to TRBJ2-7, with TRBD2 matching over 8 bases. Germline V CDR1 and CDR2: LNHDA, SQIVND (reference sequence). V dropped 6 bases and J dropped 1; count of bases not matched to a gene: 5. The CDR3 covers 14 residues. The CDR3 DNA sequence: TGTGCCAGTAGGAGGACTAGCAGTTCCTACGAGCAGTACTTC. Amino acid sequence: CASRRTSSSYEQYF.

The chain is built from TRBV25-1 and TRBJ2-5; D not resolved. The DNA end lines up better with TRBJ2-7; the J call may be wrong. Germline CDR1 MGHDK, CDR2 SYGVNS. CDR3 length equals 12 residues. CDR3 coding DNA: TGTGCCAGCAGTGAATCCACCTACGAGCAGTACTTC. It translates to CASSESTYEQYF.

This chain uses TRBV28 with TRBJ2-3; no reliable D call. This CDR3 contains 12 residues. Trimming shortened V by 5 bases and J by 5 bases, and 8 bases separated the two germline ends. CDR1 is MDHEN, CDR2 SYDVKM, per germline. As DNA, the CDR3 is TGTGCCAGCAGTCCTCTTAAAGATACGCAGTATTTT. Translating gives CASSPLKDTQYF.

Comment on this clone: This sample includes further DNA sequences coding for the same CDR3. The CDR3 protein is CASSYSDRGSYEQYF. The CDR3 DNA is TGTGCCAGCAGTTACTCGGACAGGGGAAGCTACGAGCAGTACTTC. The genes are TRBV6-5 and TRBJ2-7, with TRBD1 matching over 9 bases. V was pared by 0 bases and J by 3 bases, with 3 bases of the junction left unmatched. CDR3 length equals 15 residues. Germline lookup yields CDR1 MNHEY and CDR2 SVGAGI.

V is TRBV27 and J is TRBJ1-5, with D perhaps TRBD1 (5 bases). Per the germline V gene, CDR1 is MNHEY and CDR2 is SMNVEV (reference sequence). V lost 4 bases and J lost 0, with 16 bases in between. The CDR3 spans 17 residues. The DNA for the CDR3 is TGTGCCAGCAGTTCAGACCCTAGGGGTGATAGCAATCAGCCCCAGCATTTT. It translates to CASSSDPRGDSNQPQHF.

The chain is built from TRBV27 and TRBJ2-5, with 11 bases lining up with TRBD2. The J call is uncertain, as TRBJ2-7 better fits the DNA end. Germline V gives CDR1 MNHEY, CDR2 SMNVEV (reference sequence). The CDR3 extends over 15 amino acids. The CDR3 nucleotides read TGTGCCAGCGCCGCCGCCGGACTAGCGGGCTACGAGCAGTACTTC. This sequence encodes CASAAAGLAGYEQYF.

Comments on this clone: Other DNA sequences in this specimen translate into the identical CDR3. The rearrangement uses TRBV29-1 and TRBJ2-3; TRBD2 might be the D (5 bases). Germline CDR1 is SQVTM and CDR2 is ANQGSEA. This CDR3 region has 14 residues. V lost 3 bases and J 3 bases, leaving 13 bases between the germline ends. The CDR3 loop reads CSVESGESTDTQYF. The DNA for the CDR3 is TGCAGCGTTGAGAGCGGCGAAAGTACAGATACGCAGTATTTT.

The gene calls are TRBV27 and TRBJ1-5, with TRBD1 matching 9 bases. V was pared by 1 base and J by 6 bases, with 13 bases of the junction left unmatched. The CDR3 totals 18 residues. The germline CDR1 and CDR2 sequences are MNHEY and SMNVEV (reference sequence). DNA for the CDR3: TGTGCCAGCAGTTTATGGACTCCGGGACAGGGTCGTGGTCAGCCCCAGCATTTT. This translates into CASSLWTPGQGRGQPQHF.

The table lists this clone with a few counts. The chain joins TRBV5-1 to TRBJ2-5; the match to TRBD1 covers 8 bases. The DNA end favors TRBJ2-7, so the J call may be wrong. CDR3 size: 15 residues. CDR1 and CDR2 from the germline V gene are SGHRS and YFSETQ. CDR3 bases: TGCGCCAGCAGCTTAATTGCAGGGGGCGCCTACGAGCAGTACTTC. Translated, it gives CASSLIAGGAYEQYF.